One T cell receptor (beta chain) is described in this entry. Produced via immunoSEQ multiplex PCR; TCRdb's table is partial and in-frame only. The sample holds 2,000 to 3,000 clones, about 85% seen once. These data belong to a study of tumour-infiltrating T cells in Burkitt lymphoma. Study context: Overall and progression-free survival were predicted by productive clonality.

This CDR3 has 13 amino acids. Germline V gene data show CDR1 as MNHEY and CDR2 as SMNVEV (reference sequence). V lost 2 bases and J lost 10, with 12 bases in between. This clonotype originated in a human donor with diffuse large B-cell lymphoma. The chain is built from TRBV27 and TRBJ1-5, with a tentative D call TRBD1 (5 bases). Sequencing was carried out using tumor tissue. The CDR3 loop is CASSLEGNKPQHF. CDR3 coding DNA: TGTGCCAGCAGTTTAGAGGGGAATAAACCCCAGCATTTT.